The 7 T cell receptor beta chains below all came from one sample that was sequenced in a study of CD8 T cells in ankylosing spondylitis. Broader study findings: Seemingly distinctive of ankylosing spondylitis blood was a TCR beta motif formed by eight highly homologous variants.

Antigens for these TCRs are unknown. TCRdb fed the 5' RACE reads into MiXCR, producing one record per CDR3 protein. The table shows about 800,000 distinct CDR3 sequences, with around 11% occurring only once. The material sequenced was blood, either unsorted or a sorted T cell fraction (not recorded which). The receptors here all came from a male donor with ankylosing spondylitis.

This clonotype was observed a handful of times. The J gene is TRBJ1-1, the V gene TRBV6-1; unclear D gene. Trimming pared 4 bases from V and 11 bases from J, leaving 23 bases between. Looked up from germline, CDR1 is MNHNS and CDR2 is SASEGT. The CDR3 length is 15 residues. CDR3 amino acids: CASSVYKTGLLRAFF. For the CDR3, the DNA is TGTGCCAGCAGTGTCTACAAAACCGGACTCCTGAGGGCTTTCTTT.

The rearrangement joins TRBV12-3 or TRBV12-4 to TRBJ1-4, with D maybe TRBD1 (6 bases). This CDR3 contains 13 residues. V gave up 5 bases and J gave up 8 bases, with 12 bases separating them. The CDR3 loop is CASSRQASEKLFF. The CDR3 DNA is TGTGCCAGCAGTCGACAGGCGAGCGAAAAACTGTTTTTT.

The chain has TRBV29-1 and TRBJ2-2; tentatively, D is TRBD1 (5 bases). Germline CDR1 SQVTM, CDR2 ANQGSEA. The V gene lost 4 bases and the J gene lost 4 bases, with 10 bases spanning the gap. The CDR3 runs 13 residues. In DNA form, the CDR3 reads TGCAGCGTTGCGAGACAGTTCACCGGGGAGCTGTTTTTT. Protein product: CSVARQFTGELFF.

This clonotype occurred many times. This chain uses TRBV7-9 with TRBJ1-6; unclear D gene. The CDR3 runs 14 residues. Germline lookup yields CDR1 SEHNR and CDR2 FQNEAQ (reference sequence). The V end lost 1 base, the J end lost 9 bases, and 10 bases lay between the germline ends. CDR3 in amino acids: CASSLDSGSSPLHF. CDR3 DNA sequence: TGTGCCAGCAGCTTAGACAGTGGTAGTTCACCCCTCCACTTT.

The J gene is TRBJ1-2, the V gene TRBV6-5; D perhaps matches TRBD1 (6 bases). The CDR3 length is 13 residues. Germline lookup yields CDR1 MNHEY and CDR2 SVGAGI. V lost 6 bases, J lost 6 bases, and 14 bases lay in between. The CDR3 sequence: CASRLTGLDGYTF. CDR3 DNA: TGTGCCAGCAGATTAACAGGGCTCGATGGCTACACCTTC.

This clonotype was seen a few times. The V call is TRBV30, the J call TRBJ2-2, with D perhaps assigned TRBD1 or TRBD2 (5 bases each). Germline V gene data show CDR1 as GTSNPN and CDR2 as SVGIG (reference sequence). The V and J ends lost 0 bases and 5 bases respectively, with 10 bases between them. The CDR3 is 14 amino acids. CDR3 nucleotide sequence: TGTGCCTGGAGTGTACGATGGGGGACCGGGGAGCTGTTTTTT. Protein product: CAWSVRWGTGELFF.

This clonotype was found once. The rearrangement joins TRBV7-2 to TRBJ2-5; 13 bases are a match to TRBD2. Trimming took 0 bases from V and 0 from J; bases not matched to a gene: 7. The germline CDR1 and CDR2 sequences are SGHTA and FQGNSA. The CDR3 runs 19 residues. The CDR3 loop is CASSLARTSGGGYQETQYF. CDR3 nucleotide sequence: TGTGCCAGCAGCTTAGCGCGGACTAGCGGGGGAGGGTACCAAGAGACCCAGTACTTC.